These 10 T cell receptor beta chains were all obtained from the same sample, sequenced in a study of shared clonotypes between healthy human individuals. The naive CD8 population came from CD45RO-negative cells selected for CCR7, without terminally differentiated effector memory CD45RA+ cells. Assay: immunoSEQ multiplex PCR; the TCRdb copy retains only in-frame clones and omits some. The sample consists of about 2.2 million clones, 85% to 95% of them appearing once. Sequenced: naive CD8+ T cells from PBMCs. These receptors were collected from a young man in good health. Some clones in this sample may be carry-over from other donors' samples.

The chain links TRBV27 to TRBJ2-7, with a tentative D call TRBD2 (6 bases). CDR3 length: 16 residues. Germline CDR1 reads MNHEY; CDR2 reads SMNVEV (reference sequence). V lost 3 bases to trimming and J lost 3 bases, with 18 bases between them. The CDR3 loop reads CASSFSEGEADYEQYF. The DNA for the CDR3 is TGTGCCAGCAGTTTCTCCGAAGGGGAGGCGGACTACGAGCAGTACTTC.

Written as DNA, the CDR3 is TGTGCCAGCAGTTACGGCGGACAGGGGGGGGACGAGCAGTACTTC. Protein sequence: CASSYGGQGGDEQYF. V and J are TRBV6-5 and TRBJ2-7; 10 bases are a match to TRBD1. This CDR3 has 15 residues. Germline CDR1 is MNHEY and CDR2 is SVGAGI. The J segment lost 5 bases and the V segment lost 2 bases, leaving 6 bases of the junction unmatched.

This chain joins TRBV9 and TRBJ2-7, with D perhaps matching TRBD2 (6 bases). The CDR3 loop spans 14 amino acids. Trimming stripped 4 bases from V and 5 bases from J, with 16 bases between. Germline-derived CDR1 and CDR2 are SGDLS and YYNGEE. For the CDR3, the DNA is TGTGCCAGCAGCCCTCGGGCGGGAAGGGACGAGCAGTACTTC. Protein sequence: CASSPRAGRDEQYF.

Comments on this clone: Other DNA sequences within the sample encode an identical CDR3. The chain employs TRBV5-6 and TRBJ2-7; the match to TRBD1 covers 7 bases. V lost 4 bases, J lost 6 bases, and 4 bases stayed unmatched. Germline CDR1 and CDR2: SGHDT and YYEEEE. This CDR3 contains 12 residues. The CDR3 here is CASSLAGGEQYF. CDR3 DNA: TGTGCCAGCAGCCTCGCAGGGGGCGAGCAGTACTTC.

This chain connects TRBV19 to TRBJ1-5; D possibly corresponds to TRBD1 (5 bases). V gave up 2 bases and J gave up 4 bases, with 12 bases separating them. The CDR3 totals 15 residues. Looked up from germline, CDR1 is LNHDA and CDR2 is SQIVND (reference sequence). The CDR3 DNA sequence: TGTGCCAGTAGTATAAAGGTGGGGGTAAATCAGCCCCAGCATTTT. This sequence encodes CASSIKVGVNQPQHF. The variable domain in full, with the rest retrieved from reference TRBV19 and TRBJ1-5, is DGGITQSPKYLFRKEGQNVTLSCEQNLNHDAMYWYRQDPGQGLRLIYYSQIVNDFQKGDIAEGYSVSREKKESFPLTVTSAQKNPTAFYLCASSIKVGVNQPQHFGDGTRLSIL.

For this clone: The same CDR3 also results from other DNA sequences found in this sample. The rearrangement joins TRBV2 to TRBJ1-5; no definite D call. This CDR3 comprises 14 residues. In germline, CDR1 is SNHLY, CDR2 FYNNEI. V was pared by 3 bases and J by 0 bases, with 6 bases between. This CDR3 reads CASSEVGSNQPQHF. CDR3 nucleotide sequence: TGTGCCAGCAGTGAGGTCGGTAGCAATCAGCCCCAGCATTTT.

V gene TRBV9 combines with J gene TRBJ2-7; D is tentatively TRBD1 or TRBD2 (5 bases each). The V end lost 4 bases, the J end lost 5 bases, and 19 bases lay between the germline ends. The CDR3 covers 15 residues. CDR1 is SGDLS and CDR2 is YYNGEE in the germline V gene. CDR3 sequence: CASSLIGTQDDEQYF. The CDR3 nucleotides read TGTGCCAGCAGCCTAATCGGGACCCAGGACGACGAGCAGTACTTC.

This chain uses TRBV9 with TRBJ2-1; 7 bases line up with TRBD2. With V trimmed by 4 bases and J by 0 bases, 13 bases remained unmatched. The CDR3 is 18 amino acids. Germline V gene sequence: CDR1 SGDLS, CDR2 YYNGEE. CDR3 coding DNA: TGTGCCAGCAGCACCGTAAACGTAGCGGGTGGCTCCTACAATGAGCAGTTCTTC. This codes for CASSTVNVAGGSYNEQFF.

This chain connects TRBV7-9 to TRBJ2-7; 7 positions match TRBD2. J lost 0 bases, V lost 5 bases, and 10 bases had no gene match. The CDR3 length is 16 residues. In germline, CDR1 is SEHNR, CDR2 FQNEAQ (reference sequence). The CDR3 spells CASSHPRAGSSYEQYF. Here the CDR3 DNA reads TGTGCCAGCAGCCACCCCCGAGCGGGGAGCTCCTACGAGCAGTACTTC.

This clone showed up just once. J is TRBJ2-3 and V is TRBV7-3; 7 bases are a match to TRBD2. J gave up 5 bases and V 6 bases, and 5 bases lay outside the gene matches. This CDR3 is 13 amino acids long. Germline V gene data show CDR1 as SGHTA and CDR2 as FQGTGA. The CDR3 DNA follows: TGTGCCAGCAGTACTAGCGTAGAAGATACGCAGTATTTT. Its translation is CASSTSVEDTQYF. Full variable domain (remainder filled in from reference TRBV7-3 and TRBJ2-3): GAGVSQTPSNKVTEKGKYVELRCDPISGHTALYWYRQSLGQGPEFLIYFQGTGAADDSGLPNDRFFAVRPEGSVSTLKIQRTERGDSAVYLCASSTSVEDTQYFGPGTRLTVL.